This TCR beta chain was identified during a study of blood T cell repertoires in COVID-19. Per the authors' pipeline: Amplifying reference gene primers gave estimates of nucleated cell counts. The protocol was immunoSEQ multiplex PCR, while the TCRdb copy is restricted to in-frame clones and leaves out a portion. D and trimming were read from the DNA, whereas the V and J calls and clone size are those reported in that table. Found here are 120,000 or so clones, about 88% of them singletons; the top ten hold over 1%. Trimming shortened V by 6 bases and J by 4 bases, and 15 bases separated the two germline ends. The CDR3 contains 14 residues. Germline CDR1 SNHLY, CDR2 FYNNEI.

The TCR sequence derives from a woman aged 80 or over with acute or convalescent COVID-19. Sequenced sample: peripheral blood. The V and J genes are TRBV2 and TRBJ2-5; weak D call: TRBD1 (6 bases). Here the CDR3 reads CASSTDWGRETQYF. The CDR3 DNA follows: TGTGCCAGCAGCACCGACTGGGGGCGAGAGACCCAGTACTTC.